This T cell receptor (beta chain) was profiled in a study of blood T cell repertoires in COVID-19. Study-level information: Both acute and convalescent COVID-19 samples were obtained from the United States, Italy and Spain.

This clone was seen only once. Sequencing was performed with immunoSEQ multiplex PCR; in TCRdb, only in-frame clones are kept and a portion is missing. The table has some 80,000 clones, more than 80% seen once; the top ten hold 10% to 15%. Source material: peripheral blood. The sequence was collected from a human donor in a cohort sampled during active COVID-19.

In nucleotides, the CDR3 is TGTGCCAGCAGTTCCGGACAACTTAACACTGAAGCTTTCTTT. Amino acids: CASSSGQLNTEAFF. This chain joins TRBV6-2 or TRBV6-3 and TRBJ1-1; possibly TRBD1 for D (5 bases). CDR1 is MNHEY, CDR2 SVGEGT, per germline. The germline V and J ends were trimmed by 4 bases and 2 bases, with 11 bases remaining between them. The CDR3 runs 14 residues.